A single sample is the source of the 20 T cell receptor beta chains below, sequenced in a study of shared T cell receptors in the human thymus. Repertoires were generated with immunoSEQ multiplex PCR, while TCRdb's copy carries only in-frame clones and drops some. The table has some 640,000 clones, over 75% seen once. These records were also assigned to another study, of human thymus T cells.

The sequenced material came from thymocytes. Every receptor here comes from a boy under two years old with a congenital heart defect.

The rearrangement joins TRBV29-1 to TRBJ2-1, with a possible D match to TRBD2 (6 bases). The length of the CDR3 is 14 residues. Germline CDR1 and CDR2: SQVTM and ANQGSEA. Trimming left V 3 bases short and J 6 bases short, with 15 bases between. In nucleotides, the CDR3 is TGCAGCGTTGAGGTCAGCCCGGGAGTCAATGAGCAGTTCTTC. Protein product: CSVEVSPGVNEQFF.

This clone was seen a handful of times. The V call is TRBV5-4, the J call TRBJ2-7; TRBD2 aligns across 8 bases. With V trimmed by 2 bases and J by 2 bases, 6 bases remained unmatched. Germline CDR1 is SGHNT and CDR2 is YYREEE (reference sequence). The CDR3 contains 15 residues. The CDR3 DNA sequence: TGTGCCAGCAGCTTCCGAGCGGGAGTTACCTACGAGCAGTACTTC. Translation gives CASSFRAGVTYEQYF.

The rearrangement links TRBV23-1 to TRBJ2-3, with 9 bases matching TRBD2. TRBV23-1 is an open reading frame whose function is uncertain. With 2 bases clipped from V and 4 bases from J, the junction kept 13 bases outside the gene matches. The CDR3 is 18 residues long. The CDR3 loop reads CASSQTTRAGGGADTQYF. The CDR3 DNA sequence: TGCGCCAGCAGTCAAACGACTAGAGCGGGAGGAGGGGCAGATACGCAGTATTTT.

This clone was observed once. As DNA, the CDR3 is TGCGCCAGCAGCCAAGATAGGGTGTGGGAGCGGGGGGGCACAGATACGCAGTATTTT. It is translated as CASSQDRVWERGGTDTQYF. This chain links TRBV4-1 with TRBJ2-3, with 9 bases lining up with TRBD2. CDR1 and CDR2 from the germline V gene are MGHRA and YSYEKL. Trimming took 0 bases from V and 1 from J; bases not matched to a gene: 11. This CDR3 region has 19 residues.

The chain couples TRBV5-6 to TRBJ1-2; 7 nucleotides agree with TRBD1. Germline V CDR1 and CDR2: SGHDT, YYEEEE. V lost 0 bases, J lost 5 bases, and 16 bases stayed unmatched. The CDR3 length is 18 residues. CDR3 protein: CASSLALGTEGKIYGYTF. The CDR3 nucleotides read TGTGCCAGCAGCTTGGCCCTCGGGACAGAAGGAAAAATATATGGCTACACCTTC.

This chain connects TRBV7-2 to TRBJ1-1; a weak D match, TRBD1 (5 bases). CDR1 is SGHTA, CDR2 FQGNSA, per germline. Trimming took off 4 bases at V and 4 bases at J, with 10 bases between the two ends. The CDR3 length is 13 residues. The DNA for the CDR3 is TGTGCCAGCAGCTACCCCGGGGGCACTGAAGCTTTCTTT. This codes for CASSYPGGTEAFF.

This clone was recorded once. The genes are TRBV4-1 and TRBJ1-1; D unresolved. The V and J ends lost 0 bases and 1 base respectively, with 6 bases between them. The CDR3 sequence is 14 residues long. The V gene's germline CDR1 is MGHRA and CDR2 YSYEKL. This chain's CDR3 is CASSQDEGNTEAFF. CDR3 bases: TGCGCCAGCAGCCAAGATGAGGGGAACACTGAAGCTTTCTTT.

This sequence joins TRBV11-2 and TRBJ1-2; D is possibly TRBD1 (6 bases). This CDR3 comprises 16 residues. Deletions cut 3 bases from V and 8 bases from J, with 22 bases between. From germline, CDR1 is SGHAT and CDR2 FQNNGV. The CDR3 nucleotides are TGTGCCAGCAGCTTCAACGTTGAGGGACGAGGGGGAGGCTACACCTTC. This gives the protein CASSFNVEGRGGGYTF.

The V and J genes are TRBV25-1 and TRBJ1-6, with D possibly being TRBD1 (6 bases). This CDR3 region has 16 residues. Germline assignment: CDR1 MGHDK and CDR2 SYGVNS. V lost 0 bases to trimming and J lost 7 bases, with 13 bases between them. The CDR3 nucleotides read TGTGCCAGCAGTGAATATCCGCCAGGGGAAAATTCACCCCTCCACTTT. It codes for CASSEYPPGENSPLHF.

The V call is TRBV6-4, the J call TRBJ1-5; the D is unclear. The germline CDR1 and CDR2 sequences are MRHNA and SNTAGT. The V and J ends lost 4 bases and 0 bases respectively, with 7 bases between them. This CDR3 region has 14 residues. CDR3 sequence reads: CASSVDASNQPQHF. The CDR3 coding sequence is TGTGCCAGCAGTGTAGATGCTAGCAATCAGCCCCAGCATTTT.

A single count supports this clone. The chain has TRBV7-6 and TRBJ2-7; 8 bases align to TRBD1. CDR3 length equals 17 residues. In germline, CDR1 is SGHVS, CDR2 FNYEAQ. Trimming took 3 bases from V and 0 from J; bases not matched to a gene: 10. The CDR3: CASSFAEPGQVSYEQYF. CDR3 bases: TGTGCCAGCAGCTTCGCGGAACCGGGACAGGTCTCCTACGAGCAGTACTTC.

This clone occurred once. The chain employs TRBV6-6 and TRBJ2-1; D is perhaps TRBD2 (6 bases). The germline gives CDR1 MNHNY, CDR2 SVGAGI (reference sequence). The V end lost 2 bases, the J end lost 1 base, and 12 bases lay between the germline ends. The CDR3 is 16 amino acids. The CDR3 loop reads CASSYPRDFSYNEQFF. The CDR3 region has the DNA TGTGCCAGCAGTTACCCCCGGGACTTTTCCTACAATGAGCAGTTCTTC.

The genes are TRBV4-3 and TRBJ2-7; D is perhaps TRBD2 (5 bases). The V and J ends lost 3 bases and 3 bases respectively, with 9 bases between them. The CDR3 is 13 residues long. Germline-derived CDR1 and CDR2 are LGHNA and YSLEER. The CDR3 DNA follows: TGCGCCAGCAGCCAGAGTGAGGGCTACGAGCAGTACTTC. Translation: CASSQSEGYEQYF.

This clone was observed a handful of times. Written as DNA, the CDR3 is TGTGCCAGTAGTACTACCACAGGCTTCTCTGGAAACACCATATATTTT. Protein sequence: CASSTTTGFSGNTIYF. The J gene is TRBJ1-3, the V gene TRBV19; the D gene is possibly TRBD1 (5 bases). V shed 4 bases and J shed 0 bases, with 13 bases lying between them. CDR1 is LNHDA and CDR2 is SQIVND in the germline V gene (reference sequence). The CDR3 runs to 16 residues. Combining the CDR3 with reference TRBV19 and TRBJ1-3 gives the whole variable domain DGGITQSPKYLFRKEGQNVTLSCEQNLNHDAMYWYRQDPGQGLRLIYYSQIVNDFQKGDIAEGYSVSREKKESFPLTVTSAQKNPTAFYLCASSTTTGFSGNTIYFGEGSWLTVV.

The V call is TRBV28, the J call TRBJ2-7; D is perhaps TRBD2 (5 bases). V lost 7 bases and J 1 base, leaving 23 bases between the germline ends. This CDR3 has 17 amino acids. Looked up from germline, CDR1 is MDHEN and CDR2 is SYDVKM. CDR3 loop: CASIKTWPSGTSYEQYF. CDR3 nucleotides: TGTGCCAGCATAAAGACTTGGCCCAGCGGAACTTCCTACGAGCAGTACTTC.

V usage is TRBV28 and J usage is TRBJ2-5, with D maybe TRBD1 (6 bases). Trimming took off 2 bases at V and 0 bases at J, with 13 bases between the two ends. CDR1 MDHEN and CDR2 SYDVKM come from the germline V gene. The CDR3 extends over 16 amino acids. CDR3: CASSLMGTLYQETQYF. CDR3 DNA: TGTGCCAGCAGTTTAATGGGGACACTATACCAAGAGACCCAGTACTTC.

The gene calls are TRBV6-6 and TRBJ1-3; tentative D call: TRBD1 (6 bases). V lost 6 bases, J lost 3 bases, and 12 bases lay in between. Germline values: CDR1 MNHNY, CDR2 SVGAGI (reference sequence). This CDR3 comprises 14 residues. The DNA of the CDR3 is TGTGCCAGCAGCGGGACCAGGGGTGGAAACACCATATATTTT. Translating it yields CASSGTRGGNTIYF.

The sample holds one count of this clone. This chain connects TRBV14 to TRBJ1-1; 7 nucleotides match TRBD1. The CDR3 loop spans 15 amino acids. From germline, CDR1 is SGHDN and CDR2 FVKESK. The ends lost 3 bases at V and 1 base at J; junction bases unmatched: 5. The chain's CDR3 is CASSHIGGGNTEAFF. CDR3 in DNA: TGTGCCAGCAGCCATATAGGGGGCGGGAACACTGAAGCTTTCTTT.

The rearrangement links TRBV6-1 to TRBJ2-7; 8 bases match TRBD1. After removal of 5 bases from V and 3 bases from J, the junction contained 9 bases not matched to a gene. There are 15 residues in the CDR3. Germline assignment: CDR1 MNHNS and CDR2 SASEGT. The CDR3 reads CASSIGQGRNYEQYF. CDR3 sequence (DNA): TGTGCCAGCAGTATCGGACAGGGAAGGAACTACGAGCAGTACTTC.

CDR3 nucleotides: TGTGCCAGCAGCCCACGGGACAGGGAGAGGAGCAATGAGCAGTTCTTC. It is translated as CASSPRDRERSNEQFF. The V call is TRBV11-2, the J call TRBJ2-1; 9 nucleotides align to TRBD1. This CDR3 has 16 residues. J gave up 6 bases and V 5 bases, and 11 bases lay outside the gene matches. Germline V lookup: CDR1 SGHAT, CDR2 FQNNGV.